This T cell receptor (beta chain) was captured in a study of shared clonotypes between healthy human individuals (dated by TCRdb to 2019 to 2021). About the investigation overall: The cohort included three men and a couple of women between 18 and 49 years of age. To increase sequencing depth and limit assay-specific biases, different laboratories used diverse techniques to prepare libraries and sequence TCR repertoires. Between about 0.85 and 8.9 billion PBMCs per donor were obtained by leukapheresis. For each donor, three plates each were used for CD4 naive and CD4 memory, two plates were used for CD8 naive, and one plate was used for CD8 memory. Blood TCR repertoires of five healthy adults were deeply sequenced to estimate repertoire size and the extent of clonotype sharing between individuals. Paper-wide results and their limitations: Pairwise subsampling indicated that sequencing depth was expected to affect the degree of clonotype sharing among donors. Because the study included only a small number of donors, the genetic and exposure-history diversity represented was limited. Naive subsets generally had larger estimated clonotype richness than memory subsets. Only blood was sampled, and tissue TCR repertoires likely differ from those in blood. Sharing across a few donors was observed for 4.5% to 6.5% of naive CD4, about 3.2% of naive CD8, around 2.5% of memory CD4, and about 0.39% of memory CD8 clonotypes. Rarefaction of sorted-subset datasets indicated incomplete sequencing despite the large sequencing depth. Clonotypes shared by all four sorted-subset donors showed higher generation probabilities than non-shared clonotypes.

On this clone: Its target antigen remains unknown. The sample holds no much larger clone one base away, and base qualities are not on file.

CD8 naive samples were CD45RO-negative cells positively selected for CCR7, giving a CD45RA+CCR7+ population that excluded TemRA cells. Healthy HIV-negative adults with no recently reported acute infections or vaccinations were included as donors. Only Caucasian adults living in Nashville, Tennessee, USA were represented among the donors. After blood collection by leukapheresis, PBMCs were isolated using Ficoll-Histopaque density gradient centrifugation and then cryopreserved in the vapor phase of liquid nitrogen. Analytical flow cytometry was used to check the purity and quantity of each magnetically sorted T cell population. Each sorted fraction had its genomic DNA isolated and then quantified by UV absorbance on a Nanodrop 2000c. Using the deep immunoSEQ assay, multiplex PCR amplified TCR CDR3 regions from genomic DNA. Genomic DNA extracted from each cell subset was distributed evenly over all wells of several immunoSEQ 96-well plates, and each plate served as one replicate. For sorted subsets, about 0.2 ug genomic DNA, equal to 30,000 to 35,000 T cell genomes, was loaded into each replicate PCR. The purified libraries were quantified using a Qubit 3.0 fluorometer, sized with a Bioanalyzer 2100, and then quantified again using the KAPA Library Quantification kit. Every immunoSEQ 96-well plate was sequenced on a separate single-read 150-cycle Illumina NextSeq 550 flow cell. On the study's bioinformatics: The immunoSEQ output contained only junctional sequences without quality scores, so filtering could not match that applied to full-length reads. Sequences were annotated with PyIR, a Python wrapper for IgBLAST v1.9, and V/J genes and CDR3 were assigned using IMGT germline references. Any read was removed if the V/J assignment was weak (E-value above 1e-6), the CDR3 was missing, or the read contained stop codons, out-of-frame junctions, or ambiguous translated residues. V3J clonotypes were defined as sequences sharing the same inferred V gene, J gene, and CDR3 amino acid sequence. To compute the percentage overlap between repertoires, the number of shared unique clonotypes was divided by the size of the smaller repertoire. Richness of each repertoire was evaluated using RTK rarefaction, the Chao1 estimator, and Recon v2.1 estimates of unobserved clonotypes. OLGA was used to compute generation probabilities for all TCRbeta clonotypes that the gDNA method yielded from a few donors. Here the immuneACCESS table is served through TCRdb, limited to in-frame sequences with V and J called. Missing clones are a known gap in these copies; in checked studies unresolved V genes cover under half, and the rest lacks a known reason. The DNA was the basis for D and trimming; V, J and clone size are from that table. The table for this sample lists millions of clones; about 92% of them were counted only once. Together, the top ten hold around 1.7% of the sample.

The TCR comes from a man aged 18-30 years in good health. Some clones in this sample may be carry-over from other donors' samples. The material sequenced was naive CD8+ T cells from PBMCs. This sample's cell subset or site label indicates: CD45RA+CCR7+.

CDR3 loop: CASSADSYYEQYF. In nucleotides, the sequence is TGTGCCAGCAGCGCGGATAGCTACTACGAGCAGTACTTC. The chain is assembled from TRBV7-9 and TRBJ2-7; the D gene is not confidently resolved. At the junction V is shortened by 5 bases and J by 3 bases, with 11 bases in between. The CDR3 contains 13 residues, cysteine and phenylalanine counted. The retained sequence is limited to the CDR3, 39 bases, with the frame set at the first base. The germline V gene (reference sequence) gives CDR1 as SEHNR and CDR2 as FQNEAQ.